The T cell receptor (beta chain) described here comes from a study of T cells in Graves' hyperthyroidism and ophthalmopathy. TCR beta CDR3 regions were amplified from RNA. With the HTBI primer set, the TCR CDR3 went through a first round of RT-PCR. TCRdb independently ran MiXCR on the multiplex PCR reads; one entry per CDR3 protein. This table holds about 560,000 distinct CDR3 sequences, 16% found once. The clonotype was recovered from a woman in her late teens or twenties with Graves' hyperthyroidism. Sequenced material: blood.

The CDR3 DNA reads TGCGCCAGCAGCAGATCGGACAGACGCCATAATTCACCCCTCCACTTT. Encoded protein: CASSRSDRRHNSPLHF. The chain is built from TRBV5-1 and TRBJ1-6; TRBD1 might be the D (6 bases). V lost 4 bases to trimming and J lost 5 bases, with 16 bases between them. Germline assignment: CDR1 SGHRS and CDR2 YFSETQ. The CDR3 is 16 amino acids.